This T cell receptor (beta chain) stems from a study of blood T cell repertoires in COVID-19. This CDR3 has 15 residues. V was clipped by 0 bases and J by 2 bases, with 10 bases between them. Per the germline V gene, CDR1 is LNHNV and CDR2 is YYDKDF (reference sequence). Assay used: immunoSEQ multiplex PCR; TCRdb lists only in-frame clones, some missing. In the table there are some 80,000 clones, 60% to 85% of which are singletons. The sequenced material came from peripheral blood. The chain joins TRBV15 to TRBJ1-2; no clear D gene. The origin of this receptor is a human donor in a cohort sampled during active COVID-19. The DNA of the CDR3 is TGTGCCACCAGCAGAGATAGGCGGCAAAACTATGGCTACACCTTC. It codes for CATSRDRRQNYGYTF. The full variable domain, in which reference TRBV15 and TRBJ1-2 provide the parts outside the CDR3, is DAMVIQNPRYQVTQFGKPVTLSCSQTLNHNVMYWYQQKSSQAPKLLFHYYDKDFNNEADTPDNFQSRRPNTSFCFLDIRSPGLGDTAMYLCATSRDRRQNYGYTFGSGTRLTVV.